These 32 T cell receptor beta chains came from one sample sequenced in a study of control samples from healthy donors and cancer patients. Sequencing used immunoSEQ multiplex PCR; TCRdb keeps in-frame clones, though not all of them. The sample has tens of thousands of clones; roughly 82% are singletons. The sample was PBMCs. The receptors come from a woman between 50 and 59 years old with lung cancer.

The chain carries TRBV9 and TRBJ2-1; 7 bases are shared with TRBD2. From germline, CDR1 is SGDLS and CDR2 YYNGEE. V gave up 2 bases and J gave up 8 bases; unmatched junction bases: 10. The CDR3 totals 15 residues. CDR3 residues: CASSVTSWGGDEQFF. CDR3 in DNA: TGTGCCAGCAGCGTCACCAGTTGGGGAGGGGATGAGCAGTTCTTC.

V gene TRBV28 combines with J gene TRBJ1-2, with D perhaps matching TRBD1 (5 bases). The germline gives CDR1 MDHEN, CDR2 SYDVKM. The V end was cut by 2 bases, the J end by 1 base, with 8 bases between. The CDR3 runs 14 residues. The CDR3 region has the DNA TGTGCCAGCAGTTTAGGGACGGTTAACTATGGCTACACCTTC. Translated, it gives CASSLGTVNYGYTF.

As DNA, the CDR3 is TGTGCCAGCAGTTCTGGGGCCCCCTACGAGCAGTACTTC. This encodes CASSSGAPYEQYF. V and J are TRBV7-9 and TRBJ2-7; D is perhaps TRBD1 (5 bases). Looked up from germline, CDR1 is SEHNR and CDR2 is FQNEAQ (reference sequence). The CDR3 loop spans 13 amino acids. The V and J ends lost 6 bases and 2 bases respectively, with 11 bases between them.

The CDR3 spells CASSSRPTGAYGYTF. The DNA for the CDR3 is TGTGCCAGCAGTTCGCGACCTACAGGGGCCTATGGCTACACCTTC. The rearrangement joins TRBV27 to TRBJ1-2; 7 positions match TRBD1. V shed 4 bases and J 4 bases; nucleotides not matched to a gene: 9. This CDR3 comprises 15 residues. Germline lookup yields CDR1 MNHEY and CDR2 SMNVEV (reference sequence).

The chain has TRBV4-1 and TRBJ1-5, with 7 positions matching TRBD1. CDR3 length: 15 amino acids. Germline CDR1 and CDR2: MGHRA and YSYEKL. The trim removed 5 bases at V and 3 bases at J, leaving 7 bases unmatched. The CDR3 is CASSTLQGNNQPQHF. Written as DNA, the CDR3 is TGCGCCAGCAGCACCCTACAGGGGAACAATCAGCCCCAGCATTTT.

This clone was observed once. This sequence joins TRBV11-2 and TRBJ2-7; either TRBD1 or TRBD2 may fit D (6 bases each). V was shortened by 5 bases and J by 2 bases, with 25 bases between the two germline ends. CDR3 length: 18 residues. CDR1 and CDR2 (germline): SGHAT, FQNNGV. DNA for the CDR3: TGTGCCAGCAGCCCCCCCAGGGGAGGTTGGAACGCGACCTACGAGCAGTACTTC. Its translation: CASSPPRGGWNATYEQYF. The variable domain in full, with the rest retrieved from reference TRBV11-2 and TRBJ2-7, is EAGVAQSPRYKIIEKRQSVAFWCNPISGHATLYWYQQILGQGPKLLIQFQNNGVVDDSQLPKDRFSAERLKGVDSTLKIQPAKLEDSAVYLCASSPPRGGWNATYEQYFGPGTRLTVT.

V and J are TRBV7-9 and TRBJ2-7; 13 bases are shared with TRBD2. This CDR3 contains 17 residues. Germline V gene sequence: CDR1 SEHNR, CDR2 FQNEAQ (reference sequence). J gave up 2 bases and V 8 bases, and 12 bases lay outside the gene matches. CDR3 loop: CASGPIGLAGVTYEQYF. Here the CDR3 DNA reads TGTGCCAGCGGACCTATCGGACTAGCGGGGGTGACCTACGAGCAGTACTTC.

The genes are TRBV10-1 and TRBJ2-2; possibly TRBD2 for D (6 bases). The CDR3 contains 14 residues. Deletions cut 7 bases from V and 1 base from J, with 10 bases between. CDR1 and CDR2 (germline): WNHNN, SYGVQD (reference sequence). The CDR3 DNA is TGCGCCAGCAATCCCGGGGGGAACACCGGGGAGCTGTTTTTT. Encoded protein: CASNPGGNTGELFF.

The chain employs TRBV7-8 and TRBJ1-2; TRBD1 matches at 7 bases. Germline V gene data show CDR1 as SGHVS and CDR2 as FQNEAQ. CDR3 size: 12 residues. V shed 5 bases, J shed 6 bases, and the junction held 3 bases outside the gene matches. The CDR3 nucleotides read TGTGCCAGCAGCACGCAGGGGGATGGCTACACCTTC. This gives the protein CASSTQGDGYTF.

Comments on this clone: Other DNA variants within this sample encode the same CDR3. The V gene is TRBV12-5, the J gene TRBJ2-5; D uncertain. Germline CDR1 reads LGHNT; CDR2 reads FRNRAP. The CDR3 consists of 14 residues. Trimming stripped 1 base from V and 4 bases from J, with 10 bases between. CDR3 sequence (DNA): TGTGCTAGTGGTTTGGGGGCTCGGCGAGAGACCCAGTACTTC. Its protein product is CASGLGARRETQYF.

The gene calls are TRBV13 and TRBJ2-7; D unresolved. The CDR3 extends over 13 amino acids. The germline gives CDR1 PRHDT, CDR2 FYEKMQ (reference sequence). The V gene lost 4 bases and the J gene lost 0 bases, with 7 bases spanning the gap. CDR3 residues: CASSSGRSYEQYF. CDR3 nucleotide sequence: TGTGCCAGCAGCTCGGGTCGCTCCTACGAGCAGTACTTC. The entire variable domain, with the rest obtained from reference TRBV13 and TRBJ2-7, is as follows: AAGVIQSPRHLIKEKRETATLKCYPIPRHDTVYWYQQGPGQDPQFLISFYEKMQSDKGSIPDRFSAQQFSDYHSELNMSSLELGDSALYFCASSSGRSYEQYFGPGTRLTVT.

The chain carries TRBV2 and TRBJ2-2; D may be TRBD2 (6 bases). From germline, CDR1 is SNHLY and CDR2 FYNNEI. V lost 6 bases and J 4 bases, leaving 18 bases between the germline ends. The CDR3 loop spans 16 amino acids. CDR3 DNA sequence: TGTGCCAGCAGAAGGGACTCCTTTCCATCCACCGGGGAGCTGTTTTTT. Its translation: CASRRDSFPSTGELFF.

V gene TRBV30 combines with J gene TRBJ1-3; TRBD1 is a possible D gene (6 bases). The V end was cut by 0 bases, the J end by 3 bases, with 9 bases between. Germline loops: CDR1 GTSNPN, CDR2 SVGIG (reference sequence). The length of the CDR3 is 14 residues. This CDR3 reads CAWSVSGVGNTIYF. The CDR3, as DNA: TGTGCCTGGAGTGTATCAGGGGTTGGAAACACCATATATTTT.

In this sample, this clone turned up a few times. V usage is TRBV5-6 and J usage is TRBJ1-3; D remains ambiguous. The CDR3 contains 14 residues. Germline CDR1 SGHDT, CDR2 YYEEEE. Deletions cut 6 bases from V and 2 bases from J, with 12 bases between. The CDR3 DNA reads TGTGCCAGCACGAGGCGAGAGGCTGGAAACACCATATATTTT. This translates into CASTRREAGNTIYF.

This chain links TRBV4-3 with TRBJ1-2; D gene unclear. Germline CDR1 and CDR2: LGHNA and YSLEER. The germline V and J ends were trimmed by 0 bases and 2 bases, with 7 bases remaining between them. This CDR3 has 14 residues. This CDR3 is CASSQDDGNYGYTF. The CDR3 DNA reads TGCGCCAGCAGCCAAGATGACGGAAACTATGGCTACACCTTC.

This clone was counted a few times. The rearrangement links TRBV9 to TRBJ2-3; tentative D call: TRBD2 (6 bases). This CDR3 is 17 amino acids long. CDR1 and CDR2 (germline): SGDLS, YYNGEE. Trimming cost V 0 bases and J 5 bases, with 19 bases left between them. CDR3 nucleotide sequence: TGTGCCAGCAGCGTAGCCCCGGGACTCTCGTTGGAAGATACGCAGTATTTT. Protein: CASSVAPGLSLEDTQYF.

This clone was picked up a small number of times. V usage is TRBV18 and J usage is TRBJ2-5, with TRBD2 as a possible D gene (6 bases). This CDR3 is 14 amino acids long. With 3 bases removed from V and 5 bases from J, the gap between germline ends came to 13 bases. Looked up from germline, CDR1 is KGHSH and CDR2 is LQKENI. CDR3 protein: CASSPRGSVETQYF. The CDR3 DNA sequence: TGTGCCAGCTCACCCCGGGGGTCGGTCGAGACCCAGTACTTC.

The rearrangement links TRBV27 to TRBJ1-1; a possible D gene is TRBD1 (5 bases). Trimming took 2 bases from V and 3 from J, leaving 10 bases between them. CDR1 is MNHEY, CDR2 SMNVEV, per germline (reference sequence). The CDR3 extends over 14 amino acids. CDR3 sequence: CASSLVQGYTEAFF. The CDR3 DNA reads TGTGCCAGCAGTTTAGTCCAGGGCTACACTGAAGCTTTCTTT.

This chain uses TRBV5-1 with TRBJ2-7; D is uncertain. Germline V gene data show CDR1 as SGHRS and CDR2 as YFSETQ. Trimming took off 0 bases at V and 0 bases at J, with 13 bases between the two ends. This CDR3 is 16 amino acids long. CDR3 in amino acids: CASSLVVGKSSYEQYF. In DNA form, the CDR3 reads TGCGCCAGCAGCTTGGTTGTCGGAAAAAGCTCCTACGAGCAGTACTTC.

The rearrangement joins TRBV2 to TRBJ1-2; D is uncertain. Germline-derived CDR1 and CDR2 are SNHLY and FYNNEI. Trimming removed 3 bases at V and 0 bases at J, with 14 bases between. This CDR3 has 16 residues. CDR3 loop: CASSDAISTSNYGYTF. In nucleotides, the CDR3 is TGTGCCAGCAGTGACGCCATAAGTACCTCTAACTATGGCTACACCTTC.

J is TRBJ1-3 and V is TRBV7-6, with D unresolved. V was shortened by 4 bases and J by 2 bases, with 6 bases between the two germline ends. The CDR3 covers 13 residues. Germline CDR1 is SGHVS and CDR2 is FNYEAQ. This chain's CDR3 is CASSSSPGNTIYF. CDR3 bases: TGTGCCAGCAGCTCAAGCCCTGGAAACACCATATATTTT.

This clone turned up a few times. The chain uses TRBV19 and TRBJ1-6, with TRBD1 identical over 9 bases. V shed 5 bases, J shed 9 bases, and the junction held 11 bases outside the gene matches. The CDR3 is 16 amino acids. Germline CDR1 is LNHDA and CDR2 is SQIVND (reference sequence). Here the CDR3 reads CASSLLTGTGSSPLHF. In DNA form, the CDR3 reads TGTGCCAGTAGTTTATTAACCGGGACAGGGAGTTCACCCCTCCACTTT.

The rearrangement joins TRBV30 to TRBJ1-2; the match to TRBD1 covers 7 bases. Germline V gene lookup returns CDR1 GTSNPN and CDR2 SVGIG (reference sequence). The trim removed 3 bases at V and 7 bases at J, leaving 11 bases unmatched. The length of the CDR3 is 14 residues. The CDR3 region is CAWSTKGGASGYTF. DNA for the CDR3: TGTGCCTGGAGCACTAAAGGGGGCGCGAGTGGCTACACCTTC.

This chain links TRBV11-2 with TRBJ2-1; D possibly corresponds to TRBD1 (6 bases). V was shortened by 5 bases and J by 2 bases, with 13 bases between the two germline ends. The CDR3 has 15 amino acids. The germline CDR1 and CDR2 sequences are SGHAT and FQNNGV. The CDR3 DNA is TGTGCCAGCAGCCATTTACAGGGCGCCTACAATGAGCAGTTCTTC. It encodes CASSHLQGAYNEQFF.

This clone was seen just once. J is TRBJ1-6 and V is TRBV9, with D possibly matching TRBD1 (5 bases). Germline CDR1 SGDLS, CDR2 YYNGEE. V shed 0 bases and J shed 9 bases, with 10 bases lying between them. The CDR3 loop spans 14 amino acids. The CDR3 coding sequence is TGTGCCAGCAGCGTAGAGGGGTGGGTTTCACCCCTCCACTTT. It encodes CASSVEGWVSPLHF.

The chain is built from TRBV19 and TRBJ1-6, with 11 bases that match TRBD1. V was clipped by 5 bases and J by 7 bases; unmatched bases: 7. CDR1 is LNHDA and CDR2 is SQIVND in the germline V gene (reference sequence). The CDR3 is 16 residues long. The CDR3 DNA reads as TGTGCCAGTAGTCCGAGGACAGGGGGCAACAATTCACCCCTCCACTTT. This encodes CASSPRTGGNNSPLHF. Full variable domain (rest looked up from reference TRBV19 and TRBJ1-6): DGGITQSPKYLFRKEGQNVTLSCEQNLNHDAMYWYRQDPGQGLRLIYYSQIVNDFQKGDIAEGYSVSREKKESFPLTVTSAQKNPTAFYLCASSPRTGGNNSPLHFGNGTRLTVT.

The CDR3 sequence: CATSDFLTGGSEQFF. Written as DNA, the CDR3 is TGTGCCACCAGTGATTTCCTGACAGGGGGCAGTGAGCAGTTCTTC. The V gene is TRBV24-1, the J gene TRBJ2-1; TRBD1 matches at 10 bases. J was trimmed by 9 bases and V by 1 base; bases with no gene match: 5. Per germline, CDR1 KGHDR and CDR2 SFDVKD. The CDR3 has 15 amino acids.

This clone was seen once. The chain combines TRBV14 with TRBJ1-2; D gene ambiguous. V gave up 2 bases and J gave up 4 bases, with 11 bases separating them. Looked up from germline, CDR1 is SGHDN and CDR2 is FVKESK. The CDR3 runs to 14 residues. The DNA for the CDR3 is TGTGCCAGCAGCCAACTGGACGCTCGCTATGGCTACACCTTC. It translates to CASSQLDARYGYTF.

The J gene is TRBJ1-1, the V gene TRBV19, with 10 positions matching TRBD1. V lost 10 bases, J lost 11 bases, and 13 bases stayed unmatched. CDR1 and CDR2 (germline): LNHDA, SQIVND (reference sequence). This CDR3 comprises 13 residues. Here the CDR3 reads CATSTGGLSEAFF. The CDR3 bases are TGTGCCACATCGACAGGGGGCTTATCGGAGGCTTTCTTT.

The chain has TRBV27 and TRBJ2-5; 8 bases are a match to TRBD1. Germline V gives CDR1 MNHEY, CDR2 SMNVEV (reference sequence). V dropped 5 bases and J dropped 4; count of bases not matched to a gene: 6. The CDR3 sequence is 14 residues long. The CDR3 protein is CASSRGTGGETQYF. As DNA, the CDR3 is TGTGCCAGCAGTCGAGGGACAGGCGGAGAGACCCAGTACTTC.

The chain couples TRBV13 to TRBJ1-1, with 9 bases fitting TRBD1. V shed 4 bases, J shed 1 base, and the junction held 1 base outside the gene matches. Germline V gene data show CDR1 as PRHDT and CDR2 as FYEKMQ (reference sequence). The CDR3 sequence is 14 residues long. The CDR3 bases are TGTGCCAGCAGCTCACAGGGGGCGAACACTGAAGCTTTCTTT. It is translated as CASSSQGANTEAFF.

CDR3 sequence (DNA): TGTGCCAGCGCTGAGGGAAGGGGGCAAGAGACCCAGTACTTC. This codes for CASAEGRGQETQYF. The genes are TRBV7-3 and TRBJ2-5, with D possibly matching TRBD1 (6 bases). V dropped 8 bases and J dropped 2 bases, with 15 bases sitting between them. This CDR3 spans 14 amino acids. Germline CDR1 and CDR2: SGHTA and FQGTGA.